The present T cell receptor beta chain was sequenced within a study of T-cell memory formation after mild COVID-19. The wider study: Clustering of TCRs was largely donor specific. Study results and limitations: A balance of CD4 and CD8 characterized clones contracting day 15 to 85, whereas later expanders leaned CD4+. Specificity for SARS-CoV-2 was not confirmed among the second-wave clones peaking on day 37.

Sample barcodes and UMIs were carried by the TCR alpha and TCR beta cDNA libraries that 5'RACE generated with constant-segment primers. TCRdb independently ran MiXCR on the 5' RACE reads; one entry per CDR3 protein. The table has around 310,000 distinct CDR3 sequences, 13% to 15% seen once; the top ten hold around 20%. Germline CDR1 reads MNHEY; CDR2 reads SVGAGI. This CDR3 contains 16 residues. Between the trimmed V and J ends, which lost 0 bases and 7 bases, there was a span of 19 bases. This clonotype was observed a handful of times. What it binds is not known. The rearrangement joins TRBV6-5 to TRBJ2-7; unclear D gene. The sample taken for sequencing was PBMCs or a T cell subset sorted from them (not recorded which). This TCR was sampled from a man aged 18-30 years who had mild COVID-19 (a few samples of this study predate the infection). Cell type and time point are not known. In nucleotides, the CDR3 is TGTGCCAGCAGTTACTCGAGTCTCCCCCCCGGCTGGGAGCAGTACTTC. This sequence encodes CASSYSSLPPGWEQYF.